This record looks at one TCR beta chain sequence and its context. The record originates from a study of shared clonotypes between healthy human individuals. The table came from immunoSEQ multiplex PCR; TCRdb's copy has only in-frame clones and leaves some out. This sample yields fewer than 1.6 million clones, of which about 98.5% are seen a single time; approximately 0.38% belongs to the top ten. The clonotype comes from a man younger than 40 in good health. Sequenced input: naive CD4+ T cells sorted from blood. Subset here: CD45RA+ positively selected.

The CDR3 spells CASSIGQGGEKLFF. In nucleotides, the CDR3 is TGTGCCAGTAGTATCGGCCAGGGGGGCGAAAAACTGTTTTTT. The V call is TRBV19, the J call TRBJ1-4; TRBD1 aligns across 7 bases. The V gene's germline CDR1 is LNHDA and CDR2 SQIVND (reference sequence). V lost 3 bases to trimming and J lost 8 bases; unmatched junction nucleotides: 6. CDR3 length: 14 residues.